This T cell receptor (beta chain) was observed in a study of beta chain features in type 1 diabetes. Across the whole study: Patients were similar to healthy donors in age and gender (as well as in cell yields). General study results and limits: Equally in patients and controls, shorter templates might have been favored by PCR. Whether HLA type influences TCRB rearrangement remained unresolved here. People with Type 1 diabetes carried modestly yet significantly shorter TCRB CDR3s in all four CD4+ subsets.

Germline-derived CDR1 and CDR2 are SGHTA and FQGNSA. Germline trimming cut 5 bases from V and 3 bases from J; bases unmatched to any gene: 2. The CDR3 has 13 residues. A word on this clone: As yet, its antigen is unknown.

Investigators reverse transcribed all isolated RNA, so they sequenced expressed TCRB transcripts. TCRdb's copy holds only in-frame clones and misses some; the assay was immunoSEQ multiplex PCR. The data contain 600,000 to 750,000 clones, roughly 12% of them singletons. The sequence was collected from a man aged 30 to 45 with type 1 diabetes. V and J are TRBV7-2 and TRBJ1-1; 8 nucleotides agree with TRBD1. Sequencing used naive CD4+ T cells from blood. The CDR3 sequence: CASSTQGDTEAFF. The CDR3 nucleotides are TGTGCCAGCAGCACACAGGGGGACACTGAAGCTTTCTTT. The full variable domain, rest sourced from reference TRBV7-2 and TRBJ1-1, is GAGVSQSPSNKVTEKGKDVELRCDPISGHTALYWYRQSLGQGLEFLIYFQGNSAPDKSGLPSDRFSAERTGGSVSTLTIQRTQQEDSAVYLCASSTQGDTEAFFGQGTRLTVV.